This is a list of T cell receptor beta chains from one sample in a study of blood T cell repertoires in COVID-19. TCRdb's copy holds only in-frame clones and misses some; the assay was immunoSEQ multiplex PCR. The data show roughly 68,000 clones, with just under 90% seen just once and 6% to 8% held by the top ten. Input material: peripheral blood. These receptors were collected from an elderly woman with active COVID-19. Each CDR3 is given with its conserved first and last residue. The D gene is left open where the match is weak. Only some rows state a clone size, as once, few, many or a class for expanded clones.

J gene | clone size | CDR3 length | D gene | V gene | CDR3 DNA | CDR3 protein
TRBJ2-1 | - | 16 | - | TRBV27 | TGTGCCAGCAGTTTACAGGACCCGGGGTTAGTAGGTGAGCAGTTCTTC | CASSLQDPGLVGEQFF
TRBJ2-4 | - | 16 | - | TRBV29-1 | TGCAGCGTTTTGGGGTGGGGCGATGAAGCCAAAAACATTCAGTACTTC | CSVLGWGDEAKNIQYF
TRBJ1-5 | - | 13 | - | TRBV2 | TGTGCCAGCAGTGGACATAGCAATCAGCCCCAGCATTTT | CASSGHSNQPQHF
TRBJ2-1 | - | 16 | TRBD1 | TRBV10-3 | TGTGCCATCAGTCCAATCACGGGACAGGGGGCGCATGAGCAGTTCTTC | CAISPITGQGAHEQFF
TRBJ2-1 | - | 15 | - | TRBV27 | TGTGCCAGCAGTTTGATTGAGGGCCCGGCGGGGGAGCAGTTCTTC | CASSLIEGPAGEQFF
TRBJ1-1 | - | 13 | TRBD1 | TRBV7-3 | TGTGCCAGCAGCTTAAACAGGGGAACTGAAGCTTTCTTT | CASSLNRGTEAFF
TRBJ2-1 | - | 15 | TRBD2 | TRBV11-2 | TGTGCCAGCAGGCCAGCGGGAGTGCACTACAATGAGCAGTTCTTC | CASRPAGVHYNEQFF
TRBJ2-7 | - | 13 | - | TRBV29-1 | TGCAGCGTTGACACGCAGGGCTCCTACGAGCAGTACTTC | CSVDTQGSYEQYF
TRBJ2-3 | - | 12 | - | TRBV5-1 | TGCGCCAGCAGCTTGGTCCAAGATACGCAGTATTTT | CASSLVQDTQYF
TRBJ2-1 | - | 18 | - | TRBV7-3 | TGTGCCAGCAGCTTAACGCCGAGGGGGAAGGGGTCCTACAATGAGCAGTTCTTC | CASSLTPRGKGSYNEQFF
TRBJ1-5 | - | 16 | TRBD1 | TRBV6-2/TRBV6-3 | TGTGCCAGCAGCCGCGGACAGGGGGTGGTCAATCAGCCCCAGCATTTT | CASSRGQGVVNQPQHF
TRBJ1-1 | few | 15 | TRBD1 | TRBV2 | TGTGCCAGCAGTGAGGACAGGGTATCAGACACTGAAGCTTTCTTT | CASSEDRVSDTEAFF
TRBJ2-1 | - | 13 | TRBD2 | TRBV13 | TGTGTCCCGAGCGGGAGGTTTTACAATGAGCAGTTCTTC | CVPSGRFYNEQFF
TRBJ1-1 | - | 14 | TRBD1 | TRBV5-1 | TGCGCCAGCGGACAGGGGGATGGGGACACTGAAGCTTTCTTT | CASGQGDGDTEAFF
TRBJ1-1 | - | 14 | - | TRBV5-5 | TGTGCCAGCAGCTTGTTCTGGAGTAGCACTGAAGCTTTCTTT | CASSLFWSSTEAFF
TRBJ2-1 | - | 16 | TRBD2 | TRBV24-1 | TGTGCCACCAGTGATTTGACTAGCGTTGACTACAATGAGCAGTTCTTC | CATSDLTSVDYNEQFF
TRBJ2-1 | - | 17 | TRBD2 | TRBV5-5 | TGTGCCAGCAGCTTGGACCCCGGACTAGCGGGAGGCAATGAGCAGTTCTTC | CASSLDPGLAGGNEQFF
TRBJ2-5 | few | 14 | TRBD2 | TRBV19 | TGTGCCAGTAGTTTCACTAGCGGCCTTGGGGCCCAGTACTTC | CASSFTSGLGAQYF
TRBJ1-1 | - | 16 | - | TRBV6-2/TRBV6-3 | TGTGCCAGCAGTTCCTCCCTGGGCCTCATGAACACTGAAGCTTTCTTT | CASSSSLGLMNTEAFF
TRBJ2-3 | - | 11 | - | TRBV2 | TGTGCCAGCACCCCGACAGATACGCAGTATTTT | CASTPTDTQYF
TRBJ2-7 | - | 14 | TRBD1 | TRBV5-4 | TGTGCCAGCAGCTTGGGACAGGGCTACTACGAGCAGTACTTC | CASSLGQGYYEQYF
TRBJ1-4 | - | 13 | - | TRBV28 | TGTGCCAGCAGCCGACAAACGCCCTGGGAACTGTTTTTT | CASSRQTPWELFF
TRBJ2-2 | - | 13 | - | TRBV7-6 | TGTGCCAGCAGCTTAACGAGTCCCGGGGAGCTGTTTTTT | CASSLTSPGELFF
TRBJ2-5 | - | 14 | - | TRBV15 | TGTGCCACCAGCAGAGATCAGACTAAAGAGACCCAGTACTTC | CATSRDQTKETQYF
TRBJ2-1 | - | 18 | TRBD2 | TRBV15 | TGTGCCACCAGCAGAGAGACTAGCGGGGGGTTCAGACGCAATGAGCAGTTCTTC | CATSRETSGGFRRNEQFF
TRBJ2-1 | - | 15 | - | TRBV6-5 | TGTGCCAGCGGAATCACAGGTAATTCATACAATGAGCAGTTCTTC | CASGITGNSYNEQFF
TRBJ2-1 | - | 14 | TRBD1 | TRBV29-1 | TGCAGCGTTGGGGGACAGGGAGACGACAATGAGCAGTTCTTC | CSVGGQGDDNEQFF
TRBJ2-5 | - | 11 | TRBD2 | TRBV27 | TGTGCCAGCAGGGGGGAGGGGACCCAGTACTTC | CASRGEGTQYF
TRBJ2-1 | - | 15 | TRBD1 | TRBV28 | TGTGCCAGCAAGAAAGGGACAGGGGGCCAGAATGAGCAGTTCTTC | CASKKGTGGQNEQFF
TRBJ2-1 | - | 15 | TRBD2 | TRBV19 | TGTGCCAGTAGTATAGGGACTAGCCCAGCCCATGAGCAGTTCTTC | CASSIGTSPAHEQFF
TRBJ2-7 | - | 18 | TRBD1 | TRBV5-1 | TGCGCCAGCAGCCCCTACCCGGGACAGGGGGAGTCTCTTGGCGAGCAGTACTTC | CASSPYPGQGESLGEQYF
TRBJ1-3 | few | 13 | - | TRBV5-6 | TGTGCCAGCAGCTTGACAGGGAGAAACACCATATATTTT | CASSLTGRNTIYF
TRBJ1-5 | - | 17 | - | TRBV28 | TGTGCCAGCAGTCCTAGAGGGGGGGCGAGGAGCAATCAGCCCCAGCATTTT | CASSPRGGARSNQPQHF
TRBJ2-7 | - | 12 | - | TRBV4-1 | TGCGCCACCAGAGCCAATTCGGGGATTCAGTACTTC | CATRANSGIQYF
TRBJ2-5 | few | 14 | TRBD1 | TRBV2 | TGTGCCAGCAGTGGGGGGACAGGCCTTGGGACCCAGTACTTC | CASSGGTGLGTQYF
TRBJ2-6 | - | 17 | TRBD1 | TRBV7-3 | TGTGCCAGCAGTATCAGGGGGCCACAATCTGGGGCCAACGTCCTGACTTTC | CASSIRGPQSGANVLTF
TRBJ2-3 | few | 15 | - | TRBV9 | TGTGCCAGCAGCCTCGCCCAACTAGCCCCAGATACGCAGTATTTT | CASSLAQLAPDTQYF
TRBJ2-1 | - | 21 | TRBD2 | TRBV18 | TGTGCCAGCTCCCGGGGCCTTGGACTAGCGGGAGGGCCGGTTTCCTACAATGAGCAGTTCTTC | CASSRGLGLAGGPVSYNEQFF
TRBJ2-5 | - | 14 | - | TRBV21-1 | TGTGCCAGCAGCATTAGGGGATGCCAAGAGACCCAGTACTTC | CASSIRGCQETQYF
TRBJ2-7 | - | 15 | TRBD2 | TRBV7-2 | TGTGCCAGCAGCCCCGTGAGCGGGAGGCTCTACGAGCAGTACTTC | CASSPVSGRLYEQYF
TRBJ2-7 | - | 15 | TRBD2 | TRBV7-2 | TGTGCCAGCAGCCCGAGGGGACTAGCGGGAGTCGAGCAGTACTTC | CASSPRGLAGVEQYF